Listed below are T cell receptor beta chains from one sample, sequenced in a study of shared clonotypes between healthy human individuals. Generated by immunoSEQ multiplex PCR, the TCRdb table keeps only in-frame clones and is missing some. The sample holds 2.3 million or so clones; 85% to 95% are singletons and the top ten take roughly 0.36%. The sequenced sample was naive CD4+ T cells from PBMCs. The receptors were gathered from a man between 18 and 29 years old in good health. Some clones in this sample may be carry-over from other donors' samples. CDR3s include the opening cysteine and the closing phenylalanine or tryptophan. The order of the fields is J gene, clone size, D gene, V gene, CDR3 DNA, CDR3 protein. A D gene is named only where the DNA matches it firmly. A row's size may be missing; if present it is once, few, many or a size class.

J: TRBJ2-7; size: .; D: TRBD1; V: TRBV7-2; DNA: TGTGCCAGCAGCCTAAGGACAGGGGGCATGGTCCACGAGCAGTACTTC; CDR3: CASSLRTGGMVHEQYF
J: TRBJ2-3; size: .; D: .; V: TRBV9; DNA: TGTGCCAGCAGCGCCCCGGGTGGGGGTACGCAGTATTTT; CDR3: CASSAPGGGTQYF
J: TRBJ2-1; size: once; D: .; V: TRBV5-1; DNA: TGCGCCAGCAGCTTGGGACACGGAAAGGGTTGGAATGAGCAGTTCTTC; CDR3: CASSLGHGKGWNEQFF
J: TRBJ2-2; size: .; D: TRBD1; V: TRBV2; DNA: TGTGCCAGCAGTCGGACAGGCCTCGACACCGGGGAGCTGTTTTTT; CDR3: CASSRTGLDTGELFF
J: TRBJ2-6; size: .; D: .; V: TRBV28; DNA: TGTGCCAGCAGTAGACAGGGGGCCAACGTCCTGACTTTC; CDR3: CASSRQGANVLTF
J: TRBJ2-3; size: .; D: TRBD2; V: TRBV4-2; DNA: TGTGCCAGCAGCCATTCACTAGCGGGAACTAGCACAGATACGCAGTATTTT; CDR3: CASSHSLAGTSTDTQYF
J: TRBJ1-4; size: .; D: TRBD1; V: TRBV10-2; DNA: TGCGCCAGGTTTAGGGGGCGCGGGACTAATGAAAAACTGTTTTTT; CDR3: CARFRGRGTNEKLFF
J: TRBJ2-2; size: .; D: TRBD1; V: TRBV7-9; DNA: TGTGCCAGCAGCCAGGGACAGTCGAACACCGGGGAGCTGTTTTTT; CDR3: CASSQGQSNTGELFF
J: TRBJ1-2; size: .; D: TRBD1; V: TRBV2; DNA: TGTGCCAGCAGCCGACAGGGATCGGTTGACTACACCTTC; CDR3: CASSRQGSVDYTF
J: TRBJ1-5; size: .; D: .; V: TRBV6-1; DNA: TGTGCCAGCAGTGAGTTGGGGTGGAGGTCCCAGCATTTT; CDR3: CASSELGWRSQHF
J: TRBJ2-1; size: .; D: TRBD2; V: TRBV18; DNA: TGTGCCAGCTCACGGCTCGCCGGGACTAGCGGGAAGATTGAGCAGTTCTTC; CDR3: CASSRLAGTSGKIEQFF
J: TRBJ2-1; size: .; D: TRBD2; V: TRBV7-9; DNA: TGTGCCAGCAGCTTCCGAAGCGGGAGTAGCGATGAGCAGTTCTTC; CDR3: CASSFRSGSSDEQFF
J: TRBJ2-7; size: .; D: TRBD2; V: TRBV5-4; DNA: TGTGCCAGCAGGGCGGGAGAATCCTACGAGCAGTACTTC; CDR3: CASRAGESYEQYF
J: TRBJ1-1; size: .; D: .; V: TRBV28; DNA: TGTGCCAGCGTAGCCCGGGCCCCAGACACTGAAGCTTTCTTT; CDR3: CASVARAPDTEAFF
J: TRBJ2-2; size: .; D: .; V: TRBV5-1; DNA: TGCGCCAGCAGCTTGGACACAGACACCGGGGAGCTGTTTTTT; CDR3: CASSLDTDTGELFF
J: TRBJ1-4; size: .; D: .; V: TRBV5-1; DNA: TGCGCCAGCAGCTCTGGCCCAACGCGAGGCAATAATGAAAAACTGTTTTTT; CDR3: CASSSGPTRGNNEKLFF
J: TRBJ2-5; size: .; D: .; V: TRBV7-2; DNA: TGTGCCAGCAGCTTACAAAGGGGTCAAGAGACCCAGTACTTC; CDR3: CASSLQRGQETQYF
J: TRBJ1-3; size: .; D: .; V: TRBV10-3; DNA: TGTGCCATCAGCCGGCAACAGGTTCACTCTGGAAACACCATATATTTT; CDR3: CAISRQQVHSGNTIYF
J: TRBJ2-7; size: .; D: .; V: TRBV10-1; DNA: TGCGCCAGCAGTGTCGGGGTGTGGGAGCAGTACTTC; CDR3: CASSVGVWEQYF
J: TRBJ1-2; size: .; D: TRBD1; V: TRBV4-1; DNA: TGCGCCAGCAGCCACACACGACAGGGGGGCTATGGCTACACCTTC; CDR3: CASSHTRQGGYGYTF
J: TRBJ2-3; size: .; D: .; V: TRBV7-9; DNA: TGTGCCAGCAGCTTAGGGGCAGGGCAAATAGATACGCAGTATTTT; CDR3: CASSLGAGQIDTQYF
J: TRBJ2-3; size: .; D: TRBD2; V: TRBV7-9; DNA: TGTGCCAGCAGCTTTAGCGGGACTAGCACAGATACGCAGTATTTT; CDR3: CASSFSGTSTDTQYF
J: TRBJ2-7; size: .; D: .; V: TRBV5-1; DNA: TGCGCCAGCAGCTTGGTGGCGTCGGGGGTAAGCTACGAGCAGTACTTC; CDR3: CASSLVASGVSYEQYF
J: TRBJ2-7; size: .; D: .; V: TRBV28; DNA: TGTGCCAGCAGTTTAGGGGGAGCCGAGCAGTACTTC; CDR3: CASSLGGAEQYF
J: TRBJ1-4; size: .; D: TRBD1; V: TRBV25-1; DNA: TGTGCCAGCAGTGAAACGGGACAGGGGTATGAAAAACTGTTTTTT; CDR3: CASSETGQGYEKLFF
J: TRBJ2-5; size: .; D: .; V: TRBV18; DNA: TGTGCCAGCTCATGGGGTAGCGCAAAAGAGACCCAGTACTTC; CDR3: CASSWGSAKETQYF
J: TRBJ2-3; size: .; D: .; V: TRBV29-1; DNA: TGCAGCGTTGGTCTACTAGCTAGCACAGATACGCAGTATTTT; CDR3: CSVGLLASTDTQYF
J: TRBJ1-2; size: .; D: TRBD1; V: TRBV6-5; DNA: TGTGCCAGCAGCCTCCGGGACAGGGGTAGCTACACCTTC; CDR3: CASSLRDRGSYTF
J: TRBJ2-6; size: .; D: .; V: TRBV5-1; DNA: TGCGCCAGCAGCTTGAGGCCCTCTGGGGCCAACGTCCTGACTTTC; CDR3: CASSLRPSGANVLTF
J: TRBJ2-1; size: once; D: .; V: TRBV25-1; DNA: TGTGCCAGCAGTGATACAGGGATCCACAATGAGCAGTTCTTC; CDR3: CASSDTGIHNEQFF
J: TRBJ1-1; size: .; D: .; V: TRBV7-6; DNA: TGTGCCAGCAGCTTAGCGCAGGGTTTTAAGACTGAAGCTTTCTTT; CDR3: CASSLAQGFKTEAFF
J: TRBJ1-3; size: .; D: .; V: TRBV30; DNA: TGTGCCAGCGAGACCCGCTCTGGAAACACCATATATTTT; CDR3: CASETRSGNTIYF
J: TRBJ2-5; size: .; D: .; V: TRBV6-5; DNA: TGTGCCAGCAGGCCCCCGGGGCGCGCTCAAGAGACCCAGTACTTC; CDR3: CASRPPGRAQETQYF
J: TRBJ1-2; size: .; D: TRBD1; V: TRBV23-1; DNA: TGCGCCAGCAGTCATATCTCAAGGGGACAGGGGCATAAGGGCTACACCTTC; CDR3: CASSHISRGQGHKGYTF
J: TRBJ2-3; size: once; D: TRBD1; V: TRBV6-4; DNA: TGTGCCAGCAGGCCCGGGACAGACTATAGCACAGATACGCAGTATTTT; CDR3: CASRPGTDYSTDTQYF
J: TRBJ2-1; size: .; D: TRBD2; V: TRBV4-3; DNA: TGCGCCAGCAGGGAGGGACTAGCGGCCTCCTACAATGAGCAGTTCTTC; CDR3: CASREGLAASYNEQFF
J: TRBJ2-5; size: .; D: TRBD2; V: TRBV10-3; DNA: TGTGCCATCAGTGAACTCGGGGGGAGTTATGAGACCCAGTACTTC; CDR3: CAISELGGSYETQYF